This TCR beta chain is drawn from a study of blood T cell repertoires in COVID-19. Turning to the study itself: Acute and convalescent COVID-19 samples came from the United States, Italy and Spain. Sources were T cells, B-cell-depleted T cells, or PBMCs; the material itself was cDNA or gDNA.

Per the study methods: Amplification of reference gene primers provided the estimated nucleated cell counts. TCRdb's copy holds only in-frame clones and misses some; the assay was immunoSEQ multiplex PCR. That table supplies the V and J calls and clone size; D and trimming were determined from the DNA. Here the sample spans roughly 97,000 clones, over 80% being singletons. Per germline, CDR1 SGHRS and CDR2 YFSETQ. J gave up 5 bases and V 6 bases, and 15 bases lay outside the gene matches. There are 16 residues in the CDR3. Sequencing input: peripheral blood. The receptor was isolated from a man in his forties or fifties with acute or convalescent COVID-19. The chain is built from TRBV5-1 and TRBJ2-5; 8 bases are shared with TRBD2. CDR3 sequence: CASKQREFEVWETQYF. The CDR3 DNA reads TGCGCCAGCAAGCAGCGGGAGTTTGAGGTTTGGGAGACCCAGTACTTC.